These T cell receptor beta chains were read from a single sample in a study of blood T cell repertoires in COVID-19. Only in-frame clones appear in the TCRdb table, and some are missing; sequencing was by immunoSEQ multiplex PCR. The sample yields around 360,000 clones, roughly nine tenths seen once. Sequencing was done on a sample of PBMCs or T cells enriched from blood (not recorded which). Every receptor here comes from a woman aged 30 to 39 who had recovered from COVID-19. The conserved cysteine and the conserved F or W are not part of the CDR3 here. Each record gives: clone size, V gene, J gene, CDR3 protein. Clone size is stated in some rows and not others, as once, few, many or a class when expanded.

clone size: -
V gene: TRBV5-4
J gene: TRBJ1-2
CDR3 protein: ASSLFVGQNYGYT

clone size: -
V gene: TRBV27
J gene: TRBJ2-1
CDR3 protein: ASSLAPGSGSSYNEQF

clone size: once
V gene: TRBV10-1
J gene: TRBJ1-1
CDR3 protein: ASIEVNTEAF

clone size: -
V gene: TRBV6-5
J gene: TRBJ1-2
CDR3 protein: ASSYGSGTGYGYT

clone size: -
V gene: TRBV7-9
J gene: TRBJ2-7
CDR3 protein: ASSLGDRGEQY

clone size: -
V gene: TRBV28
J gene: TRBJ2-5
CDR3 protein: ASTVAGTQETQY

clone size: -
V gene: TRBV6-5
J gene: TRBJ2-2
CDR3 protein: ASSHYTGELF

clone size: -
V gene: TRBV9
J gene: TRBJ1-6
CDR3 protein: ASSPRDRGNSPLH

clone size: -
V gene: TRBV12-3/TRBV12-4
J gene: TRBJ2-5
CDR3 protein: ASSFIGGETQY

clone size: -
V gene: TRBV7-9
J gene: TRBJ1-1
CDR3 protein: ASSFPSGGHTEAF

clone size: -
V gene: TRBV5-4
J gene: TRBJ1-2
CDR3 protein: ASSLTANYGYT

clone size: -
V gene: TRBV18
J gene: TRBJ1-4
CDR3 protein: ASSPADRDNEKLF

clone size: -
V gene: TRBV27
J gene: TRBJ2-1
CDR3 protein: ASSFSGMKNEQF

clone size: -
V gene: TRBV3-1/TRBV3-2
J gene: TRBJ1-1
CDR3 protein: ASSQGPTGGGGTEAF

clone size: -
V gene: TRBV28
J gene: TRBJ1-1
CDR3 protein: ASSFTGTEAF

clone size: -
V gene: TRBV6-5
J gene: TRBJ2-5
CDR3 protein: ASRPAGARETQY

clone size: -
V gene: TRBV5-1
J gene: TRBJ2-5
CDR3 protein: ASSLLGTQETQY

clone size: -
V gene: TRBV2
J gene: TRBJ1-1
CDR3 protein: ASSRTGNTEAF

clone size: -
V gene: TRBV28
J gene: TRBJ1-1
CDR3 protein: ASSSTGGNTEAF

clone size: -
V gene: TRBV29-1
J gene: TRBJ2-1
CDR3 protein: SVEDLGHPSSYNEQF

clone size: -
V gene: TRBV6-5
J gene: TRBJ1-5
CDR3 protein: ASSYVQGRAPQH

clone size: -
V gene: TRBV21-1
J gene: TRBJ1-6
CDR3 protein: ASSMGHRNSPLH

clone size: -
V gene: TRBV4-1
J gene: TRBJ2-7
CDR3 protein: ASSQDRNEQY

clone size: -
V gene: TRBV7-2
J gene: TRBJ1-2
CDR3 protein: ASSLEPTGYGYT

clone size: -
V gene: TRBV5-1
J gene: TRBJ1-4
CDR3 protein: ASSGTGAANEKLF

clone size: -
V gene: TRBV9
J gene: TRBJ1-2
CDR3 protein: ASSTRSYGYT

clone size: once
V gene: TRBV6-5
J gene: TRBJ2-7
CDR3 protein: ASSYPLAGGRNEQY

clone size: -
V gene: TRBV9
J gene: TRBJ2-1
CDR3 protein: ASSVGTSGRNEQF

clone size: large
V gene: TRBV4-2
J gene: TRBJ2-3
CDR3 protein: ASRQGLAHTDTQY

clone size: -
V gene: TRBV10-3
J gene: TRBJ1-2
CDR3 protein: AISELGQNYGYT

clone size: -
V gene: TRBV5-1
J gene: TRBJ1-1
CDR3 protein: ASSRREGNTEAF

clone size: -
V gene: TRBV18
J gene: TRBJ1-5
CDR3 protein: ASSPQTGERSNQPQH

clone size: -
V gene: TRBV28
J gene: TRBJ2-1
CDR3 protein: ASSFERSYNEQF

clone size: -
V gene: TRBV15
J gene: TRBJ2-7
CDR3 protein: ATSSEPSSYEQY

clone size: -
V gene: TRBV3-1/TRBV3-2
J gene: TRBJ1-2
CDR3 protein: ASSQASVGYT

clone size: -
V gene: TRBV7-2
J gene: TRBJ2-7
CDR3 protein: ASSLGVSGSEQY

clone size: -
V gene: TRBV2
J gene: TRBJ2-7
CDR3 protein: ASSDPRAPYEQY

clone size: -
V gene: TRBV29-1
J gene: TRBJ2-1
CDR3 protein: SVGGWDRGTDEQF

clone size: -
V gene: TRBV19
J gene: TRBJ1-6
CDR3 protein: ASSDKDSPGAMGSPLH

clone size: -
V gene: TRBV5-1
J gene: TRBJ2-3
CDR3 protein: ASSFEVDTQY

clone size: -
V gene: TRBV4-2
J gene: TRBJ2-3
CDR3 protein: ASSQDPFTQADTQY

clone size: few
V gene: TRBV11-2
J gene: TRBJ2-7
CDR3 protein: ASSTGQGYEQY

clone size: -
V gene: TRBV19
J gene: TRBJ1-5
CDR3 protein: ASSIGGYASNQPQH

clone size: few
V gene: TRBV5-1
J gene: TRBJ1-3
CDR3 protein: ASSLGTGADLSGNTIY

clone size: -
V gene: TRBV7-2
J gene: TRBJ1-5
CDR3 protein: ASSSYRTNQPQH

clone size: -
V gene: TRBV5-1
J gene: TRBJ1-2
CDR3 protein: ASSWWTGGGGYT

clone size: -
V gene: TRBV7-9
J gene: TRBJ1-3
CDR3 protein: ASSLRQGTSGNTIY

clone size: -
V gene: TRBV11-2
J gene: TRBJ1-1
CDR3 protein: ASSFMDSNTEAF

clone size: -
V gene: TRBV5-8
J gene: TRBJ1-5
CDR3 protein: ASSLGDPNQPQH

clone size: -
V gene: TRBV6-5
J gene: TRBJ1-5
CDR3 protein: ASTHGDRNQPQH

clone size: -
V gene: TRBV5-4
J gene: TRBJ1-2
CDR3 protein: ASSRQGAGGYT

clone size: -
V gene: TRBV3-1/TRBV3-2
J gene: TRBJ2-7
CDR3 protein: ASSPGLVFYEQY

clone size: -
V gene: TRBV11-3
J gene: TRBJ2-7
CDR3 protein: ASSRGRGPGGEQY

clone size: -
V gene: TRBV6-5
J gene: TRBJ1-5
CDR3 protein: ASHTSSNQPQH

clone size: -
V gene: TRBV14
J gene: TRBJ1-1
CDR3 protein: ASSRQGGNTEAF

clone size: -
V gene: TRBV7-9
J gene: TRBJ1-1
CDR3 protein: ASSSQTGTEAF

clone size: few
V gene: TRBV4-2
J gene: TRBJ1-1
CDR3 protein: ASSQGPQGPNTEAF

clone size: -
V gene: TRBV5-1
J gene: TRBJ2-5
CDR3 protein: ASSLDGTRGTQY

clone size: -
V gene: TRBV28
J gene: TRBJ1-5
CDR3 protein: ASSTGGSGNQPQH

clone size: -
V gene: TRBV29-1
J gene: TRBJ1-1
CDR3 protein: SVMGHTEAF